The source of this TCR beta chain is a study of T cell responses to AZD1222 COVID-19 vaccine. The V gene's germline CDR1 is SGHVS and CDR2 FNYEAQ. CDR3 length: 15 residues. V dropped 1 base and J dropped 3 bases, with 11 bases sitting between them. Repertoires were generated with immunoSEQ multiplex PCR, while TCRdb's copy carries only in-frame clones and drops some. The sample holds over 130,000 clones, about 90% seen once. The chain employs TRBV7-6 and TRBJ2-3; possible D gene TRBD2, 7 bases. Specimen: peripheral blood, collected 28 days after the second dose of the MenACWY control vaccine. The sequence came from an adult who received the MenACWY meningococcal vaccine as a control. The CDR3: CASSLGGGRTDTQYF. For the CDR3, the DNA is TGTGCCAGCAGCTTAGGGGGGGGCCGGACAGATACGCAGTATTTT.